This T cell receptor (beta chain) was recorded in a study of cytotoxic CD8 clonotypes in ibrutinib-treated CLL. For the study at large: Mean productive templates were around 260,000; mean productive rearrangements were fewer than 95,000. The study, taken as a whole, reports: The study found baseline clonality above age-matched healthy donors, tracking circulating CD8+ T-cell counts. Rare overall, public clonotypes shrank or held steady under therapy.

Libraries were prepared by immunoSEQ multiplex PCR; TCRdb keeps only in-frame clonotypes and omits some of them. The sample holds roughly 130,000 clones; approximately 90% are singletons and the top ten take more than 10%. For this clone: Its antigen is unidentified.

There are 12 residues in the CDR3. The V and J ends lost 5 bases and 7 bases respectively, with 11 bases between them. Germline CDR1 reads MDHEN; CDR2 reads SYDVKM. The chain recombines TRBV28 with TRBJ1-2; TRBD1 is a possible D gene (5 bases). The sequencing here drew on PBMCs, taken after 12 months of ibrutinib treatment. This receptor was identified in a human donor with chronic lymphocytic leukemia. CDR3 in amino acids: CASSPSGIGYTF. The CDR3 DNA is TGTGCCAGCAGTCCATCAGGGATTGGCTACACCTTC.